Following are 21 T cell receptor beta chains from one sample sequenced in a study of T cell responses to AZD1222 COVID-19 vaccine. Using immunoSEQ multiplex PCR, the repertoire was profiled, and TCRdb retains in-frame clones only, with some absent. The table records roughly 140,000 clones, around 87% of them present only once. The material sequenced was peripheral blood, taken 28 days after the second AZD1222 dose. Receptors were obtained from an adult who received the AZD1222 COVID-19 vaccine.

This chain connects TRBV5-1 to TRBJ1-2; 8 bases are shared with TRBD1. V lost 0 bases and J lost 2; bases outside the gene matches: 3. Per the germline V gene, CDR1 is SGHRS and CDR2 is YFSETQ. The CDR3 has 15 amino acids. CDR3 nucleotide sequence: TGCGCCAGCAGCTTGGGGACAGGGCTAAACTATGGCTACACCTTC. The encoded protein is CASSLGTGLNYGYTF. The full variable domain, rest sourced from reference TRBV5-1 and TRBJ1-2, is KAGVTQTPRYLIKTRGQQVTLSCSPISGHRSVSWYQQTPGQGLQFLFEYFSETQRNKGNFPGRFSGRQFSNSRSEMNVSTLELGDSALYLCASSLGTGLNYGYTFGSGTRLTVV.

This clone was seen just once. The CDR3 sequence is CASRRQGQGYSNQPQHF. DNA of the CDR3: TGTGCCAGCAGGCGACAGGGACAGGGTTATAGCAATCAGCCCCAGCATTTT. This sequence joins TRBV6-6 and TRBJ1-5; 9 nucleotides align to TRBD1. J was trimmed by 0 bases and V by 6 bases; bases with no gene match: 9. CDR3 length: 17 residues. Looked up from germline, CDR1 is MNHNY and CDR2 is SVGAGI (reference sequence).

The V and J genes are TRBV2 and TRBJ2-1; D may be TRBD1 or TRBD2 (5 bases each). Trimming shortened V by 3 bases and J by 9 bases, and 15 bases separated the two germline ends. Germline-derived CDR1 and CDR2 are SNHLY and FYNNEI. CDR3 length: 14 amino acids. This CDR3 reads CASSEYGAAGEQFF. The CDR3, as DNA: TGTGCCAGCAGTGAGTATGGGGCCGCGGGTGAGCAGTTCTTC.

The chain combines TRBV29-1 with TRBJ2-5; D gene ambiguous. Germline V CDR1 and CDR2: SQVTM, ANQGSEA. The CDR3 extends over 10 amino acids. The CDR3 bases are TGCAGGGTAGGCCAAGAGACCCAGTACTTC. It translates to CRVGQETQYF.

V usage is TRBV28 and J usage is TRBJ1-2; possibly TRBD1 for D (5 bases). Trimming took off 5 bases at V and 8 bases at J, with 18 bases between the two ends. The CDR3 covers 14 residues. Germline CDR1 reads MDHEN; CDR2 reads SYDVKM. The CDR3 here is CASSPTTGLKGYTF. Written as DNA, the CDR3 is TGTGCCAGCAGTCCAACCACAGGATTAAAAGGCTACACCTTC.

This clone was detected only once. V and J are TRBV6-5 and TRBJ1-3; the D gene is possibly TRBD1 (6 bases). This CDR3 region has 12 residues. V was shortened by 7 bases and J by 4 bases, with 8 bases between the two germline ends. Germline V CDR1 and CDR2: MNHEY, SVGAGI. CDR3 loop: CASKDRGNTIYF. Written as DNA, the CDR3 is TGTGCCAGCAAGGACAGAGGAAACACCATATATTTT.

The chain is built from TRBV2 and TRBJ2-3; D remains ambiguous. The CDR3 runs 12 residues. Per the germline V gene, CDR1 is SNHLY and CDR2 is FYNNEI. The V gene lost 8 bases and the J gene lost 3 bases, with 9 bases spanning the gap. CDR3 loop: CASRRLTDTQYF. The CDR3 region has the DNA TGTGCCAGCCGCCGGTTGACAGATACGCAGTATTTT.

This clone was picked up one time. In DNA, the CDR3 is TGCAGCGCCGTTAAACACAGGGTCCAAGAGACCCAGTACTTC. Translating gives CSAVKHRVQETQYF. The rearrangement joins TRBV29-1 to TRBJ2-5; tentative D call: TRBD1 (6 bases). The CDR3 is 14 residues long. The ends were cut back, 7 bases at V and 1 base at J, with 16 bases in the middle. Looked up from germline, CDR1 is SQVTM and CDR2 is ANQGSEA.

The CDR3 spells CASRNWDRVNTEAFF. CDR3 in DNA: TGTGCCAGCAGAAACTGGGACAGGGTGAACACTGAAGCTTTCTTT. The V call is TRBV28, the J call TRBJ1-1; 9 nucleotides match TRBD1. This CDR3 has 15 amino acids. Germline-derived CDR1 and CDR2 are MDHEN and SYDVKM. V shed 6 bases and J 0 bases; nucleotides not matched to a gene: 5.

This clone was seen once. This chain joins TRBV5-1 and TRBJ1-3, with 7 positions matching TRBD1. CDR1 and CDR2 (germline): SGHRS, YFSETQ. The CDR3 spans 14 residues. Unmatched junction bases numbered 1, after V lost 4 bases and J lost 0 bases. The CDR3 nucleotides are TGCGCCAGCAGCCGGGACAGCTCTGGAAACACCATATATTTT. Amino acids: CASSRDSSGNTIYF.

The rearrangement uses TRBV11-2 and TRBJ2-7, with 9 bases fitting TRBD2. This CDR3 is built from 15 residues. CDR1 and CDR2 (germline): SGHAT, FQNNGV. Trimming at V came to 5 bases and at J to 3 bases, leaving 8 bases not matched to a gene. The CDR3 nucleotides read TGTGCCAGCAGCGCCTTAGCGGGAGACCACTACGAGCAGTACTTC. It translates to CASSALAGDHYEQYF. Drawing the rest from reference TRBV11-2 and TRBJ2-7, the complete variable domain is EAGVAQSPRYKIIEKRQSVAFWCNPISGHATLYWYQQILGQGPKLLIQFQNNGVVDDSQLPKDRFSAERLKGVDSTLKIQPAKLEDSAVYLCASSALAGDHYEQYFGPGTRLTVT.

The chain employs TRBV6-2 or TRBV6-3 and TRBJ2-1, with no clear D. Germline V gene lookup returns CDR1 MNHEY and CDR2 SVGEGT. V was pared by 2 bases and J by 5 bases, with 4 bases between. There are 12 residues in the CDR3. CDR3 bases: TGTGCCAGCAGTTACCCGGACAATGAGCAGTTCTTC. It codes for CASSYPDNEQFF.

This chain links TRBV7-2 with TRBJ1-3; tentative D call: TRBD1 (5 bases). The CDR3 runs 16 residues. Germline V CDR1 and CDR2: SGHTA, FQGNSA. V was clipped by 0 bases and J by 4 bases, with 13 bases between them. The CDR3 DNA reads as TGTGCCAGCAGCTTAGCGCTCGGGGCTCACGGAAACACCATATATTTT. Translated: CASSLALGAHGNTIYF.

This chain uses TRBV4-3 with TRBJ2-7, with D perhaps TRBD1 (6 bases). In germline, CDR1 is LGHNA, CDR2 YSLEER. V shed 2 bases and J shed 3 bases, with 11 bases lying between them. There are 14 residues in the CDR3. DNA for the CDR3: TGCGCCAGCAGCCAACTTGGGGGCAGCTACGAGCAGTACTTC. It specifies CASSQLGGSYEQYF.

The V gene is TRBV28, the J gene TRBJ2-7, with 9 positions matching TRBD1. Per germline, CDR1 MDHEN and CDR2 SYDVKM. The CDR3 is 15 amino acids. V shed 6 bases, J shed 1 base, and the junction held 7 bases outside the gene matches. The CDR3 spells CASRFDRGGSYEQYF. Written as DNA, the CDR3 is TGTGCCAGCAGGTTCGACAGGGGGGGATCCTACGAGCAGTACTTC.

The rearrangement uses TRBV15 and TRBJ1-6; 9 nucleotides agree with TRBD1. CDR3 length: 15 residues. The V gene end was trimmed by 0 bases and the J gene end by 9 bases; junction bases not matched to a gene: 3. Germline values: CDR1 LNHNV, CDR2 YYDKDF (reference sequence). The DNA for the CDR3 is TGTGCCACCAGCAGAGATAGGGACAGGGTTTCACCCCTCCACTTT. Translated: CATSRDRDRVSPLHF.

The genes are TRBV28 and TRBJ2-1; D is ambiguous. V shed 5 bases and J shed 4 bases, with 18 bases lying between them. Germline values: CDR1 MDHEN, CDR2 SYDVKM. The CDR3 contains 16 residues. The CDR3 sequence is CASSPLDGKNYNEQFF. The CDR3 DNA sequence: TGTGCCAGCAGTCCCCTAGACGGAAAGAATTACAATGAGCAGTTCTTC. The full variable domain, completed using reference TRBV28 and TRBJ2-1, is DVKVTQSSRYLVKRTGEKVFLECVQDMDHENMFWYRQDPGLGLRLIYFSYDVKMKEKGDIPEGYSVSREKKERFSLILESASTNQTSMYLCASSPLDGKNYNEQFFGPGTRLTVL.

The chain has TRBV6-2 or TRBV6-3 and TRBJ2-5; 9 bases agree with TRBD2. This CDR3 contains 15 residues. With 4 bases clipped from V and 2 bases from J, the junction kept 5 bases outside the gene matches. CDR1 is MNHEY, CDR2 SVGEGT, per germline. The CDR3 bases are TGTGCCAGCAGTTCCCGACTAGCGGAGCAAGAGACCCAGTACTTC. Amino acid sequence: CASSSRLAEQETQYF.

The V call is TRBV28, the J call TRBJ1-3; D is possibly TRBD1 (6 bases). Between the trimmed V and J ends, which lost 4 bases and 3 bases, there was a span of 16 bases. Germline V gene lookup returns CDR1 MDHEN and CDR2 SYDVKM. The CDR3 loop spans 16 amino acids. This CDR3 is CASSSARGLYGNTIYF. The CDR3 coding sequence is TGTGCCAGCAGTTCGGCTAGGGGGTTATATGGAAACACCATATATTTT.

The CDR3 DNA reads as TGTGCCAGCAGCTTAGTTGGGGGCGCCTACGAAAAACTGTTTTTT. Amino acids: CASSLVGGAYEKLFF. The rearrangement uses TRBV11-2 and TRBJ1-4; a possible D gene is TRBD1 (6 bases). Trimming left V 1 base short and J 8 bases short, with 14 bases between. CDR1 and CDR2 from the germline V gene are SGHAT and FQNNGV. The CDR3 sequence is 15 residues long. Filled out from reference TRBV11-2 and TRBJ1-4, the complete variable domain reads EAGVAQSPRYKIIEKRQSVAFWCNPISGHATLYWYQQILGQGPKLLIQFQNNGVVDDSQLPKDRFSAERLKGVDSTLKIQPAKLEDSAVYLCASSLVGGAYEKLFFGSGTQLSVL.

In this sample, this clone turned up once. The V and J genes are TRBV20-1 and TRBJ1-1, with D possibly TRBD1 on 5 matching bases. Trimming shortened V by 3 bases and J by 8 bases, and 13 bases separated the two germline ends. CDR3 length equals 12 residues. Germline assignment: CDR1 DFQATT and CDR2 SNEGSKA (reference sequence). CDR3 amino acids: CSASKWGAEAFF. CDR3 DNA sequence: TGCAGTGCTAGTAAGTGGGGCGCCGAAGCTTTCTTT.